The 18 T cell receptor beta chains below were found in one sample sequenced in a study of T cells in Graves' hyperthyroidism and ophthalmopathy. Regions amplified from RNA transcripts were the TCR beta CDR3 regions. In the first-round RT-PCR of the TCR CDR3, the HTBI primer set was used. TCRdb recomputed calls from the multiplex PCR reads with MiXCR, one row per CDR3 protein. The table has hundreds of thousands of distinct CDR3 sequences, around 42% seen once. Sequenced sample: peripheral blood or thyroid tissue (not recorded which). These receptors all stem from a woman aged 18-29 years with Graves' hyperthyroidism.

This clonotype was counted once. The V gene is TRBV25-1, the J gene TRBJ1-2; 8 bases are shared with TRBD1. V shed 8 bases, J shed 5 bases, and the junction held 7 bases outside the gene matches. Germline loops: CDR1 MGHDK, CDR2 SYGVNS. This CDR3 is built from 13 residues. CDR3 residues: CASWTGMDYGYTF. Here the CDR3 DNA reads TGTGCCAGCTGGACAGGGATGGATTATGGCTACACCTTC.

This clonotype has a single count. At one of its ends the junction is not consistent with the germline gene, which may arise from a read error. V gene TRBV7-8 combines with J gene TRBJ2-2; D unclear. Germline V gene sequence: CDR1 SGHVS, CDR2 FQNEAQ. This CDR3 region has 15 residues. The DNA for the CDR3 is TGTGCCGGCAGCTTAAGACCCGCCAACACCGGGGAGCTGTTTTTT. This codes for CAGSLRPANTGELFF.

This clonotype has a count of ten or more. The gene calls are TRBV7-9 and TRBJ1-4; D is perhaps TRBD1 (5 bases). CDR1 SEHNR and CDR2 FQNEAQ come from the germline V gene (reference sequence). Trimming shortened V by 2 bases and J by 8 bases, and 9 bases separated the two germline ends. The CDR3 spans 13 residues. CDR3 region: CASSLIRDEKLFF. In DNA, the CDR3 is TGTGCCAGCAGCTTAATCAGGGACGAAAAACTGTTTTTT.

The chain joins TRBV6-6 to TRBJ2-5; 7 bases agree with TRBD1. J gave up 6 bases and V 3 bases, and 4 bases lay outside the gene matches. CDR1 and CDR2 from the germline V gene are MNHNY and SVGAGI (reference sequence). CDR3 length: 13 residues. Here the CDR3 DNA reads TGTGCCAGCAGTTATTGGGACAGAAAGACCCAGTACTTC. This encodes CASSYWDRKTQYF.

The chain links TRBV5-1 to TRBJ2-2; maybe TRBD2 (5 bases). CDR1 is SGHRS and CDR2 is YFSETQ in the germline V gene. This CDR3 contains 16 residues. Trimming took off 1 base at V and 1 base at J, with 11 bases between the two ends. The CDR3 DNA sequence: TGCGCCAGCAGCTTGAACGTCGGAGGGAACACCGGGGAGCTGTTTTTT. Translating it yields CASSLNVGGNTGELFF.

This clonotype was seen only once. The V call is TRBV2, the J call TRBJ1-5; the D gene is possibly TRBD1 (5 bases). Per germline, CDR1 SNHLY and CDR2 FYNNEI. The length of the CDR3 is 16 residues. Trimming cost V 5 bases and J 4 bases, with 18 bases left between them. The CDR3 spells CASSPWGSGRNQPQHF. CDR3 DNA sequence: TGTGCCAGCAGTCCCTGGGGGTCGGGAAGGAATCAGCCCCAGCATTTT.

This clonotype occurred a few times. This chain connects TRBV29-1 to TRBJ2-5; D remains unclear. Germline values: CDR1 SQVTM, CDR2 ANQGSEA. V was pared by 5 bases and J by 4 bases, with 11 bases between. The CDR3 is made up of 12 amino acids. The CDR3 region is CSVLGPRETQYF. The CDR3 bases are TGCAGCGTTTTAGGACCGAGAGAGACCCAGTACTTC.

V gene TRBV3-1 combines with J gene TRBJ1-2; D is ambiguous. The CDR3 loop spans 13 amino acids. V was cut by 1 base and J by 8 bases, with 11 bases left in between. Germline V CDR1 and CDR2: LGHDT, YNNKEL (reference sequence). The CDR3 nucleotides read TGTGCCAGCAGCCAAGGGGAAGGGAACGGCTACACCTTC. This gives the protein CASSQGEGNGYTF.

V gene TRBV7-9 combines with J gene TRBJ2-7, with 10 bases aligning to TRBD2. The CDR3 totals 17 residues. Germline V gene data show CDR1 as SEHNR and CDR2 as FQNEAQ (reference sequence). V lost 5 bases and J lost 4; bases outside the gene matches: 14. The CDR3 DNA reads TGTGCCAGCAGCCAAGATTATCGGGCTAGCGGGAGATACGAGCAGTACTTC. Its protein is CASSQDYRASGRYEQYF. The full variable domain, its missing parts supplied by reference TRBV7-9 and TRBJ2-7, is DTGVSQNPRHKITKRGQNVTFRCDPISEHNRLYWYRQTLGQGPEFLTYFQNEAQLEKSRLLSDRFSAERPKGSFSTLEIQRTEQGDSAMYLCASSQDYRASGRYEQYFGPGTRLTVT.

This clonotype was seen once. A read error may produce the germline difference seen at one junction end. The V call is TRBV7-3, the J call TRBJ2-5; D is unclear. Germline loops: CDR1 SGHTA, CDR2 FQGTGA. The CDR3 contains 11 residues. CDR3 in amino acids: CASSLTLVQYF. The CDR3, as DNA: TGTGCCAGCAGCCTAACGCTGGTCCAGTACTTC.

The V and J genes are TRBV2 and TRBJ1-6, with D unclear. Trimming left V 5 bases short and J 3 bases short, with 11 bases between. The germline gives CDR1 SNHLY, CDR2 FYNNEI. This CDR3 has 15 amino acids. Here the CDR3 reads CASSSPRNYNSPLHF. DNA of the CDR3: TGTGCCAGCAGTTCTCCTCGGAACTATAATTCACCCCTCCACTTT. Variable domain in full (rest from reference TRBV2 and TRBJ1-6): EPEVTQTPSHQVTQMGQEVILRCVPISNHLYFYWYRQILGQKVEFLVSFYNNEISEKSEIFDDQFSVERPDGSNFTLKIRSTKLEDSAMYFCASSSPRNYNSPLHFGNGTRLTVT.

The V call is TRBV24-1, the J call TRBJ2-7, with 8 bases fitting TRBD2. With V trimmed by 9 bases and J by 4 bases, 10 bases remained unmatched. In germline, CDR1 is KGHDR, CDR2 SFDVKD. The CDR3 has 14 amino acids. The CDR3 sequence: CATSPGLDPYEQYF. In DNA, the CDR3 is TGTGCCACCTCACCGGGACTAGATCCTTACGAGCAGTACTTC.

The chain recombines TRBV12-3 or TRBV12-4 with TRBJ1-5, with D hard to call. CDR3 size: 13 residues. V lost 5 bases to trimming and J lost 4 bases, with 9 bases between them. The CDR3 DNA is TGTGCCAGCAGTCCGCGGGCTAATCAGCCCCAGCATTTT. It is translated as CASSPRANQPQHF.

This rearrangement joins TRBV14 to TRBJ2-2, with D maybe TRBD1 (6 bases). CDR1 is SGHDN and CDR2 is FVKESK in the germline V gene. There are 16 residues in the CDR3. The V end lost 3 bases, the J end lost 1 base, and 12 bases lay between the germline ends. The CDR3 spells CASSQRTVMNTGELFF. In DNA, the CDR3 is TGTGCCAGCAGCCAGAGGACAGTGATGAACACCGGGGAGCTGTTTTTT.

The V call is TRBV5-1, the J call TRBJ1-1, with D unclear. Looked up from germline, CDR1 is SGHRS and CDR2 is YFSETQ. The CDR3 spans 13 residues. V lost 3 bases to trimming and J lost 7 bases, with 13 bases between them. For the CDR3, the DNA is TGCGCCAGCAGCTCCGACCTGGTCGGTGAAGCTTTCTTT. Amino acid sequence: CASSSDLVGEAFF.

This clonotype appeared many times. This rearrangement joins TRBV29-1 to TRBJ1-4; TRBD1 might be the D (5 bases). Per the germline V gene, CDR1 is SQVTM and CDR2 is ANQGSEA. The CDR3 is 15 residues long. The V gene lost 4 bases and the J gene lost 6 bases, with 18 bases spanning the gap. The CDR3 sequence: CSVGGDRGGDEKLFF. CDR3 nucleotides: TGCAGCGTTGGGGGGGACCGAGGAGGGGATGAAAAACTGTTTTTT.

This rearrangement joins TRBV12-3 or TRBV12-4 to TRBJ2-7; 7 bases match TRBD1. V lost 7 bases, J lost 5 bases, and 8 bases stayed unmatched. This CDR3 is 13 amino acids long. CDR3 nucleotide sequence: TGTGCCAGCACCCCCGACAGGGACCACGAGCAGTACTTC. The encoded protein is CASTPDRDHEQYF.

The CDR3 region has the DNA TGCAGCGTTGAAAGGACAGGGCCCGATACGCAGTATTTT. Translation: CSVERTGPDTQYF. This chain uses TRBV29-1 with TRBJ2-3; the match to TRBD1 covers 8 bases. CDR3 length equals 13 residues. J gave up 6 bases and V 2 bases, and 4 bases lay outside the gene matches. The germline V gene encodes CDR1 SQVTM and CDR2 ANQGSEA.